The clone carrying this T cell receptor beta chain was seen a few times. Its cognate antigen is unknown. The data are from a study of response to subunit inactivated influenza vaccine. Study-wide results and limits: The authors proposed limited new T cell recruitment per seasonal influenza vaccination.

Each CDR3 protein gets one entry after TCRdb re-called the RT-PCR reads with MiXCR. The data contain some 540,000 distinct CDR3 sequences, roughly 23% of them seen just once; the ten biggest clones take up approximately 3%. In germline, CDR1 is SGHDN, CDR2 FVKESK. The CDR3 is 15 residues long. J was trimmed by 7 bases and V by 4 bases; bases with no gene match: 10. Another study also made use of these data, one on T cells expressing NK-cell markers. As reported in that work: In generating TCR beta cDNA, 5'RACE template switching with UMIs was used. The TCR beta repertoires were obtained from sorted CD3+CD56+NKG2C+, CD3+CD56+NKG2C- and CD3+CD56-NKG2C+ T cells. Serological testing identified most of the eight sequenced donors as HCMV-seropositive and one as seronegative. Where a handful of donors were concerned, these clonotypes also led the CD3+CD56-NKG2C+ fraction.

This chain links TRBV14 with TRBJ2-5, with 9 bases lining up with TRBD2. The clonotype was recovered from a man aged 50 or older who received an inactivated influenza vaccine. The source was CD4+ T cells sorted from PBMCs, collected 12 days after vaccination. The CDR3 region is CASSRSSGRFGTQYF. The CDR3 DNA reads as TGTGCCAGCAGCCGGTCCAGCGGGAGGTTTGGGACCCAGTACTTC.